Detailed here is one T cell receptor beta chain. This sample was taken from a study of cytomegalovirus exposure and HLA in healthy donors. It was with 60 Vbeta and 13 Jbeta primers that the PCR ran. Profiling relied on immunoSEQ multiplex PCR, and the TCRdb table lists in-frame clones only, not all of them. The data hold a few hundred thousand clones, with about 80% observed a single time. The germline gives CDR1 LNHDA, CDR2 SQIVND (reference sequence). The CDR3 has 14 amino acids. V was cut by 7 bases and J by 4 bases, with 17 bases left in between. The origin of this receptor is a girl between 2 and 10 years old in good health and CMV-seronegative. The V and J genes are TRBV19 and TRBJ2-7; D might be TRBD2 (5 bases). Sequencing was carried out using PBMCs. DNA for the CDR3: TGTGCCAGTAAGATCCGGGGTCCCTGGTACGAGCAGTACTTC. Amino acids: CASKIRGPWYEQYF.